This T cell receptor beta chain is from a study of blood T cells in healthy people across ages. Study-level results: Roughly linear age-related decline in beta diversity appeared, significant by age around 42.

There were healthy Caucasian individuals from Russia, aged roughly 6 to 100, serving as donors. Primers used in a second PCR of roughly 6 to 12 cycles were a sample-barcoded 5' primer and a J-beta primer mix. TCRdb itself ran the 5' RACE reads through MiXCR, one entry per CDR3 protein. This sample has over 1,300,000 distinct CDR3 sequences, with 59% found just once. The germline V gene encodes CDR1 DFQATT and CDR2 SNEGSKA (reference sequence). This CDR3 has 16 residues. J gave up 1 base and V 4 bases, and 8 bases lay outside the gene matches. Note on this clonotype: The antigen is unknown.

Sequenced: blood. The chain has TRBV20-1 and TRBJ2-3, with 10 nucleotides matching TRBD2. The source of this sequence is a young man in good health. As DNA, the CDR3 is TGCAGTGCTATCCGGTTCACTAGCGGGGGCACAGATACGCAGTATTTT. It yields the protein CSAIRFTSGGTDTQYF.